This T cell receptor (beta chain) was documented in a study of blood T cell repertoires in COVID-19. Study-wide context: Samples representing acute and convalescent COVID-19 were sourced from the United States, Italy and Spain. Sample material is recorded as cDNA or gDNA derived from T cells, B-cell-depleted T cells, or PBMCs.

In the original workflow: For nucleated cells, counts were estimated from reference gene primer amplification. Sequenced by immunoSEQ multiplex PCR; TCRdb stores in-frame clones only, minus some. The V and J calls and the clone size are those of that table, but D and trimming were determined from the DNA. The sample records over 100,000 clones, around 87% being singletons. This clone was seen a few times. The clonotype comes from a man over 45 with active COVID-19. The sequenced sample was peripheral blood.

Written as DNA, the CDR3 is TGTGCCAGCTCCCTAAGTTCTAGCTCCTATAATTCACCCCTCCACTTT. Translating gives CASSLSSSSYNSPLHF. The rearrangement uses TRBV18 and TRBJ1-6; D is uncertain. CDR1 and CDR2 from the germline V gene are KGHSH and LQKENI. The CDR3 has 16 residues. V lost 6 bases and J 0 bases, leaving 12 bases between the germline ends. Looking up the rest from reference TRBV18 and TRBJ1-6 gives the full variable domain: NAGVMQNPRHLVRRRGQEARLRCSPMKGHSHVYWYRQLPEEGLKFMVYLQKENIIDESGMPKERFSAEFPKEGPSILRIQQVVRGDSAAYFCASSLSSSSYNSPLHFGNGTRLTVT.